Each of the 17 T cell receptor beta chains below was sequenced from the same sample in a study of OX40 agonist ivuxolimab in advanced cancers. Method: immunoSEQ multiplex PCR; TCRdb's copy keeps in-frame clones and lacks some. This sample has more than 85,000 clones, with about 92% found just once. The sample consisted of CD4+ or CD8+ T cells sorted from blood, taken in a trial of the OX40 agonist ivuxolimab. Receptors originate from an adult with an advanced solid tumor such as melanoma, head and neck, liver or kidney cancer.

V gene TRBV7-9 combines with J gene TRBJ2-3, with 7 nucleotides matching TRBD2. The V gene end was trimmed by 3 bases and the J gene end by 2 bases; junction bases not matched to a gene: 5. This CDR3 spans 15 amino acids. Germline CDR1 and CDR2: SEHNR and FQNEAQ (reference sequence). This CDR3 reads CASSLTGGYTDTQYF. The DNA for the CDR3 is TGTGCCAGCAGCTTGACGGGGGGTTACACAGATACGCAGTATTTT.

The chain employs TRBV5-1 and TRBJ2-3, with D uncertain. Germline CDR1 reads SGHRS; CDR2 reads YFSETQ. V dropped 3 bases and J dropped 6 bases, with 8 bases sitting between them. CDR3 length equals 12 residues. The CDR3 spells CASSYDVDTQYF. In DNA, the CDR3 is TGCGCCAGCAGCTATGACGTGGATACGCAGTATTTT.

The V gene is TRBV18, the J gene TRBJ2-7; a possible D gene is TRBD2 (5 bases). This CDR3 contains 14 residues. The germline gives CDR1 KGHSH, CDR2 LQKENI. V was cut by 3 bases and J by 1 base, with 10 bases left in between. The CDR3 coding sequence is TGTGCCAGCTCACCCGCCCGGGGATCCTACGAGCAGTACTTC. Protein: CASSPARGSYEQYF.

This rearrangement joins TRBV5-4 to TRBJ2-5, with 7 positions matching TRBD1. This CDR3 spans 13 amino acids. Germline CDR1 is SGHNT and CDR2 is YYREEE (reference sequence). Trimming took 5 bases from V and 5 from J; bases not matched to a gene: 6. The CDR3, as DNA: TGTGCCAGCAGGAGAAGACAGGGTGAGACCCAGTACTTC. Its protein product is CASRRRQGETQYF.

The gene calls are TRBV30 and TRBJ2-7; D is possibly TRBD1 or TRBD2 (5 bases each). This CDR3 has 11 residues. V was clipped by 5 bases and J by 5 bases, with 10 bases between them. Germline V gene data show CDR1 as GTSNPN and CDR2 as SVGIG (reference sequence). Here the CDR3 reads CAWGGGNEQYF. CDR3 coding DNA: TGTGCCTGGGGGGGTGGCAACGAGCAGTACTTC. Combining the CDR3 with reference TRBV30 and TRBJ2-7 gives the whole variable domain SQTIHQWPATLVQPVGSPLSLECTVEGTSNPNLYWYRQAAGRGLQLLFYSVGIGQISSEVPQNLSASRPQDRQFILSSKKLLLSDSGFYLCAWGGGNEQYFGPGTRLTVT.

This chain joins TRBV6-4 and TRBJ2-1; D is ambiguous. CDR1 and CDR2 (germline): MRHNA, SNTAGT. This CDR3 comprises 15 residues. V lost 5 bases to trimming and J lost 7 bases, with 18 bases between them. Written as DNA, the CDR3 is TGTGCCAGCAGTACTCAACCGGGTGATGAAAATGAGCAGTTCTTC. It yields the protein CASSTQPGDENEQFF.

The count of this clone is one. CDR3 protein: CASSVGWTGEETQYF. CDR3 nucleotides: TGTGCCAGCAGCGTAGGGTGGACAGGAGAGGAGACCCAGTACTTC. The V and J genes are TRBV9 and TRBJ2-5; 7 bases line up with TRBD1. After removal of 0 bases from V and 5 bases from J, the junction contained 7 bases not matched to a gene. In germline, CDR1 is SGDLS, CDR2 YYNGEE. The CDR3 covers 15 residues.

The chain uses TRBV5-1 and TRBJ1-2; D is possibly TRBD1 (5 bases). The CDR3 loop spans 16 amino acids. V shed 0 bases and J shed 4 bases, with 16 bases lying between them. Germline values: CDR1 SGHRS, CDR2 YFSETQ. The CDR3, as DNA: TGCGCCAGCAGCTTGGGACCTACAAGGGGAGCCTATGGCTACACCTTC. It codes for CASSLGPTRGAYGYTF.

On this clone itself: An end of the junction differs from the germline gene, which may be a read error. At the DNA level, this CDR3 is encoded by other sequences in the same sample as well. CDR3 amino acids: CASSNTAGPYEQYF. The CDR3, as DNA: TGTGCCAGTAGTAACACGGCAGGGCCCTACGAGCAGTACTTT. The chain links TRBV19 to TRBJ2-7, with TRBD1 as a possible D gene (5 bases). This CDR3 contains 14 residues. In germline, CDR1 is LNHDA, CDR2 SQIVND (reference sequence).

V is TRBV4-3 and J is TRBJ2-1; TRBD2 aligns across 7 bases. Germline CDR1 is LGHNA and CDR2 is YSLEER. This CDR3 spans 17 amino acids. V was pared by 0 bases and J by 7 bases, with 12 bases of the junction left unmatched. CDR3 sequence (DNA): TGCGCCAGCAGCCAAGACTGGGGGAGGGCGATGAGTAATGAGCAGTTCTTC. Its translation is CASSQDWGRAMSNEQFF.

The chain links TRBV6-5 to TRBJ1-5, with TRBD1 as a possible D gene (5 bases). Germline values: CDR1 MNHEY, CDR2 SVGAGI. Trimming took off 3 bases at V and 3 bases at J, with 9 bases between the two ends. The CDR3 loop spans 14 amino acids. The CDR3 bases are TGTGCCAGCAGTTATACAGGAGACAATCAGCCCCAGCATTTT. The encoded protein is CASSYTGDNQPQHF.

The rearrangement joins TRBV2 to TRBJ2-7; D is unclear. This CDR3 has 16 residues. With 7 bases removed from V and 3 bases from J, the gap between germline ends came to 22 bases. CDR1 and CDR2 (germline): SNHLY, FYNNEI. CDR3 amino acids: CASNYDAGPKDYEQYF. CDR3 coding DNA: TGTGCCAGCAATTACGATGCCGGGCCGAAAGACTACGAGCAGTACTTC.

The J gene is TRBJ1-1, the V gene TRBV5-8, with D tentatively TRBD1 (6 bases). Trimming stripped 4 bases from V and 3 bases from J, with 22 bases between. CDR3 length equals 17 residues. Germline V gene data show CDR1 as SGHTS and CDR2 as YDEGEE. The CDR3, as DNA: TGTGCCAGCAGCCCATTTTGGGGAGGGGGTTTGGACACTGAAGCTTTCTTT. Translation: CASSPFWGGGLDTEAFF.

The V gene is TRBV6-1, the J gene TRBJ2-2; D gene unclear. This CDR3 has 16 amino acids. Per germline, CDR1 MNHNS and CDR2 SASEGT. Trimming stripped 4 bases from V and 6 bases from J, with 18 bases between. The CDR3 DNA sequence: TGTGCCAGCAGTGTGGCGCAACCCACGGATGCCGGGGAGCTGTTTTTT. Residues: CASSVAQPTDAGELFF.

The CDR3 spells CASSPDIYNEQFF. The DNA of the CDR3 is TGCGCCAGCAGCCCGGACATCTACAATGAGCAGTTCTTC. The chain has TRBV5-1 and TRBJ2-1; TRBD1 might be the D (5 bases). The CDR3 has 13 residues. Trimming removed 4 bases at V and 3 bases at J, with 8 bases between. CDR1 is SGHRS and CDR2 is YFSETQ in the germline V gene.

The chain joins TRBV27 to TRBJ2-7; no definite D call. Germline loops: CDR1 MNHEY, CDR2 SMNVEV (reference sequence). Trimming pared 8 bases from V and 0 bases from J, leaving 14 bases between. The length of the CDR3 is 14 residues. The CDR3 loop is CASSPRYSSYEQYF. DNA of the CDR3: TGTGCCAGCTCCCCGCGGTACTCCTCCTACGAGCAGTACTTC.

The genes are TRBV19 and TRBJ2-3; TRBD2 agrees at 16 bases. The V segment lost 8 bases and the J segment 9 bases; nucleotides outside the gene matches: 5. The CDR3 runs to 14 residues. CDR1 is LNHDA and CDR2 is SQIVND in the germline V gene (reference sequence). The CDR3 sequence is CASSGTSGRGTQYF. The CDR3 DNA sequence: TGTGCCAGTTCCGGGACTAGCGGGAGGGGCACGCAGTATTTT.